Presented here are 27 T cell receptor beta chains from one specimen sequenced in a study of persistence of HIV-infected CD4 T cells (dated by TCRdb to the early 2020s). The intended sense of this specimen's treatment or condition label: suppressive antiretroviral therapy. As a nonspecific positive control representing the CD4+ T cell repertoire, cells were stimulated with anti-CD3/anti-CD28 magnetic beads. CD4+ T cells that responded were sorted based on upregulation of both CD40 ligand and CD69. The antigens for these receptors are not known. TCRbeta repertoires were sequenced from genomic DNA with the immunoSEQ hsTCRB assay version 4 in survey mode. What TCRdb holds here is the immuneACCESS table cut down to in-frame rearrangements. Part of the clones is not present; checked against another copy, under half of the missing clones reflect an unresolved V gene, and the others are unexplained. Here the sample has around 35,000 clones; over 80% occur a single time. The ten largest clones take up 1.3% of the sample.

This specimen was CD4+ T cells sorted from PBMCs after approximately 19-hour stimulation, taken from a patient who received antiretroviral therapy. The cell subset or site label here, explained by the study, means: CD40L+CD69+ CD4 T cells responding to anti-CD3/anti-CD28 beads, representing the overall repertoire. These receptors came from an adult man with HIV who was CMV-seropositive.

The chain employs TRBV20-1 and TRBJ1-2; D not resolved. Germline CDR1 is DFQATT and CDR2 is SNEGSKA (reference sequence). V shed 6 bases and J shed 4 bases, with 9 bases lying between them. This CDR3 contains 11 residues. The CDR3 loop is CSARLIYGYTF. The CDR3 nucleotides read TGCAGTGCCAGGTTGATCTATGGCTACACCTTC.

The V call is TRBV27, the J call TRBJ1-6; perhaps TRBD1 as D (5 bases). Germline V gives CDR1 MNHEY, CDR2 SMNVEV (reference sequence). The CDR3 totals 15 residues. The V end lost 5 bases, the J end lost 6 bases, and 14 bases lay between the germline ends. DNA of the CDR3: TGTGCCAGCAGTCAGGGCCGGGTTATTAATTCACCCCTCCACTTT. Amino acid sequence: CASSQGRVINSPLHF.

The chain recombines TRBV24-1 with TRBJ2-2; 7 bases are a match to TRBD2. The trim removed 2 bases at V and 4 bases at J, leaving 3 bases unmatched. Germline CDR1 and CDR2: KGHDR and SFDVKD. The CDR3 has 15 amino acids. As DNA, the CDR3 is TGTGCCACCAGTGATTCGGGGGGAGTCACCGGGGAGCTGTTTTTT. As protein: CATSDSGGVTGELFF.

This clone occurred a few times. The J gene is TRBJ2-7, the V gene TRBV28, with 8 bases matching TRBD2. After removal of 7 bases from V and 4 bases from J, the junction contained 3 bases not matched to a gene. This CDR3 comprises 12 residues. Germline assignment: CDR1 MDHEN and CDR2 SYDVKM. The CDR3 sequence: CASTGGLYEQYF. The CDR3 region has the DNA TGTGCCAGCACGGGAGGGCTATACGAGCAGTACTTC.

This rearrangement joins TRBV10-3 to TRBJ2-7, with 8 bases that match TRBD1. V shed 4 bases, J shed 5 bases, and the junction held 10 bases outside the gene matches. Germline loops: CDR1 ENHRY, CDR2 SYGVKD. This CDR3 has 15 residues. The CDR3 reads CAISAGQGAPNEQYF. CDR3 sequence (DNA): TGTGCCATCAGTGCTGGTCAGGGGGCGCCCAACGAGCAGTACTTC.

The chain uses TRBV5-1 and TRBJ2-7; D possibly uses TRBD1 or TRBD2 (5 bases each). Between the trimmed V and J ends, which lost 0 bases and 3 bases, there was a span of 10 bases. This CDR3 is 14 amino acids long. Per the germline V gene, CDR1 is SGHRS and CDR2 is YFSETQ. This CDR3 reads CASSLVGAGYEQYF. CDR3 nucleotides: TGCGCCAGCAGCTTGGTCGGGGCTGGCTACGAGCAGTACTTC.

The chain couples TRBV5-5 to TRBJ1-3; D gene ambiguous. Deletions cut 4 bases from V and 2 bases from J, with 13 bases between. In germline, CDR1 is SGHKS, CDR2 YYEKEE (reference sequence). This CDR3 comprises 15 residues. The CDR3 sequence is CASSLSGVTGNTIYF. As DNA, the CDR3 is TGTGCCAGCAGCCTCAGTGGGGTGACTGGAAACACCATATATTTT.

In DNA, the CDR3 is TGTGCCAGCAGTCAAACACAGGGCAACTCTGGAAACACCATATATTTT. It codes for CASSQTQGNSGNTIYF. The V and J genes are TRBV27 and TRBJ1-3, with D possibly TRBD1 on 6 matching bases. This CDR3 is built from 16 residues. Looked up from germline, CDR1 is MNHEY and CDR2 is SMNVEV (reference sequence). The ends were cut back, 5 bases at V and 0 bases at J, with 14 bases in the middle.

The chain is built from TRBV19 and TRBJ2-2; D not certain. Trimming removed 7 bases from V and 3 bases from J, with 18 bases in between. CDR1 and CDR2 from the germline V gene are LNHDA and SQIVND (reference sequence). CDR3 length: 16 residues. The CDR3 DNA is TGTGCCAGTACCCGACAAGCAGGAAGGTACACCGGGGAGCTGTTTTTT. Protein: CASTRQAGRYTGELFF.

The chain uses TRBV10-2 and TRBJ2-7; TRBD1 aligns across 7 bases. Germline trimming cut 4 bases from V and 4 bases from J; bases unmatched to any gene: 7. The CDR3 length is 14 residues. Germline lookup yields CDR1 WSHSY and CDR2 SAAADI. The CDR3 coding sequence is TGCGCCAGCAGTGCCAGGACAGGTCTTTACGAGCAGTACTTC. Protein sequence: CASSARTGLYEQYF.

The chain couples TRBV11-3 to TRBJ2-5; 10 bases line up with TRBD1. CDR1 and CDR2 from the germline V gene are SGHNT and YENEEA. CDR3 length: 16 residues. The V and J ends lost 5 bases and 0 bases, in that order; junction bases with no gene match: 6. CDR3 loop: CASSHGGQGYQETQYF. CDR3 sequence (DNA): TGTGCCAGCAGCCACGGGGGACAGGGGTACCAAGAGACCCAGTACTTC. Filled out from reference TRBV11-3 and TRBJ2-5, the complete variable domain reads EAGVVQSPRYKIIEKKQPVAFWCNPISGHNTLYWYLQNLGQGPELLIRYENEEAVDDSQLPKDRFSAERLKGVDSTLKIQPAELGDSAVYLCASSHGGQGYQETQYFGPGTRLLVL.

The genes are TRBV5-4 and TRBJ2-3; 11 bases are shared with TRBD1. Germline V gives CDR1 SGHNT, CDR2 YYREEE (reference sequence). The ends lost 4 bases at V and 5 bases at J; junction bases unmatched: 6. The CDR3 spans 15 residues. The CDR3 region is CASSTGQGDQDTQYF. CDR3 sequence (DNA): TGTGCCAGCAGCACGGGACAGGGGGATCAAGATACGCAGTATTTT.

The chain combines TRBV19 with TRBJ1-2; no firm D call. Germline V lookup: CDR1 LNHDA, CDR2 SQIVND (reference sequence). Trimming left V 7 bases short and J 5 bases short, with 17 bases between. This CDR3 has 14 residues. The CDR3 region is CASTPVKSPYGYTF. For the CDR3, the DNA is TGTGCCAGTACCCCGGTCAAGTCTCCTTATGGCTACACCTTC.

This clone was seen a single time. Here the CDR3 reads CASSRQGGEADTQYF. CDR3 nucleotide sequence: TGTGCCAGCAGCCGACAGGGAGGAGAAGCAGATACGCAGTATTTT. This sequence joins TRBV11-3 and TRBJ2-3, with D perhaps matching TRBD1 (7 bases). The CDR3 sequence is 15 residues long. Per the germline V gene, CDR1 is SGHNT and CDR2 is YENEEA. The V end was cut by 5 bases, the J end by 4 bases, with 16 bases between.

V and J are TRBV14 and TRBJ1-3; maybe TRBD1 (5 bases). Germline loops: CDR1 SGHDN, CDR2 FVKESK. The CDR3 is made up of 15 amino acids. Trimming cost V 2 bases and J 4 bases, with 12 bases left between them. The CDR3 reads CASSQIGTAGNTIYF. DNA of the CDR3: TGTGCCAGCAGCCAAATTGGGACCGCGGGAAACACCATATATTTT. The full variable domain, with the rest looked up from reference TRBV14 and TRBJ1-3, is EAGVTQFPSHSVIEKGQTVTLRCDPISGHDNLYWYRRVMGKEIKFLLHFVKESKQDESGMPNNRFLAERTGGTYSTLKVQPAELEDSGVYFCASSQIGTAGNTIYFGEGSWLTVV.

The CDR3 DNA sequence: TGTGCCAGCAGTACTACCGACAGAGATCAGCCCCAGCATTTT. It encodes CASSTTDRDQPQHF. V is TRBV6-2 or TRBV6-3 and J is TRBJ1-5; tentatively, D is TRBD1 (5 bases). Looked up from germline, CDR1 is MNHEY and CDR2 is SVGEGT. This CDR3 has 14 amino acids. Trimming took 5 bases from V and 5 from J, leaving 13 bases between them.

CDR3 residues: CASSFDGVSYNEQFF. The DNA for the CDR3 is TGTGCCAGCAGCTTTGACGGGGTCTCCTACAATGAGCAGTTCTTC. The genes are TRBV7-9 and TRBJ2-1; D may be TRBD2 (5 bases). Between the trimmed V and J ends, which lost 3 bases and 0 bases, there was a span of 9 bases. This CDR3 has 15 amino acids. The germline V gene has CDR1 SEHNR and CDR2 FQNEAQ (reference sequence).

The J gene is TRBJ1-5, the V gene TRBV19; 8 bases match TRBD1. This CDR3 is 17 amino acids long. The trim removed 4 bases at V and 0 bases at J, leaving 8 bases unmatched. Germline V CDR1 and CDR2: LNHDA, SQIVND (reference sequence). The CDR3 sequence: CASSKITGGDSNQPQHF. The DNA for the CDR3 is TGTGCCAGTAGTAAAATTACAGGGGGGGATAGCAATCAGCCCCAGCATTTT.

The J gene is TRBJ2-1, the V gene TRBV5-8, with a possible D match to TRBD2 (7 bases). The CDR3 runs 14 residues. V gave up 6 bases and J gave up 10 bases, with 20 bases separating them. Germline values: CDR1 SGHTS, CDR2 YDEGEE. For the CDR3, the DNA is TGTGCCAGCACCCGGGCCAGCGGGACATGGGAGCAGTTCTTC. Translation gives CASTRASGTWEQFF.

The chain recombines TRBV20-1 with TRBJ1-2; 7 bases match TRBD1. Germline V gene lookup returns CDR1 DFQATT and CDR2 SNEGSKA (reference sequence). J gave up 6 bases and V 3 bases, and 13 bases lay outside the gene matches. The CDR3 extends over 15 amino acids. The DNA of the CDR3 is TGCAGTGCTAGTGAGACAGGGAGCATGGGGAATGGCTACACCTTC. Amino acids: CSASETGSMGNGYTF.

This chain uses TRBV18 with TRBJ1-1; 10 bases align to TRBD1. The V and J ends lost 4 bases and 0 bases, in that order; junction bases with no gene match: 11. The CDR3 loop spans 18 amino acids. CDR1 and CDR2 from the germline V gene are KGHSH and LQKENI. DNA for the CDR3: TGTGCCAGCTCACTATATCCTCGGACAGGGGGGATGAACACTGAAGCTTTCTTT. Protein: CASSLYPRTGGMNTEAFF.

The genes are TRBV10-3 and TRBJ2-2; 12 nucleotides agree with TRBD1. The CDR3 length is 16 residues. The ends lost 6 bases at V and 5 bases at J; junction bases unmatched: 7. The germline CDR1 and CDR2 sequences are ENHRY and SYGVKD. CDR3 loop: CAISGGQGARTGELFF. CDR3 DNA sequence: TGTGCCATCAGCGGGGGACAGGGGGCGCGTACCGGGGAGCTGTTTTTT.

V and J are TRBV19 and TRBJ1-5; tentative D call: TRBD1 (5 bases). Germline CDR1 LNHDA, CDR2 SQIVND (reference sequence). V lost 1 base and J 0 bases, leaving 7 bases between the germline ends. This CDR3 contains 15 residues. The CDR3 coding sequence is TGTGCCAGTAGTATAGGACAGTATAGCAATCAGCCCCAGCATTTT. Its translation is CASSIGQYSNQPQHF. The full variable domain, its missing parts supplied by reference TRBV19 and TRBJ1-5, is DGGITQSPKYLFRKEGQNVTLSCEQNLNHDAMYWYRQDPGQGLRLIYYSQIVNDFQKGDIAEGYSVSREKKESFPLTVTSAQKNPTAFYLCASSIGQYSNQPQHFGDGTRLSIL.

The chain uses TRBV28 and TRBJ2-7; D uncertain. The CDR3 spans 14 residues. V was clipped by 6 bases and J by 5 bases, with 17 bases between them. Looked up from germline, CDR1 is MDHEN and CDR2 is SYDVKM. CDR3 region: CASSLGSDPHEQYF. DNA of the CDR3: TGTGCCAGCAGCCTAGGGTCGGACCCCCACGAGCAGTACTTC.

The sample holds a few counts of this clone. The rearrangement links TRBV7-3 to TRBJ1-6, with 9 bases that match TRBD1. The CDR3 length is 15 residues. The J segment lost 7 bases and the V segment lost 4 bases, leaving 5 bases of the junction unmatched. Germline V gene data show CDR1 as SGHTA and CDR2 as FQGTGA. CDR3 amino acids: CASSWTGERNSPLHF. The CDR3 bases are TGTGCCAGCAGCTGGACAGGGGAGAGAAATTCACCCCTCCACTTT.

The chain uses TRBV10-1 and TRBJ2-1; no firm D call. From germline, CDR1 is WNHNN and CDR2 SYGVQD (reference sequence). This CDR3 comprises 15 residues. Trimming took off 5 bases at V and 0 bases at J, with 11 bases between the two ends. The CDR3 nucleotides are TGCGCCAGCAGTAAAACAGTAGGCTCCTACAATGAGCAGTTCTTC. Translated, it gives CASSKTVGSYNEQFF.

CDR3 DNA sequence: TGTGCCAGCAGCCCCAATTGGCAGGGCTATGGCTACACCTTC. This encodes CASSPNWQGYGYTF. The chain couples TRBV27 to TRBJ1-2; D may be TRBD1 (5 bases). Looked up from germline, CDR1 is MNHEY and CDR2 is SMNVEV (reference sequence). This CDR3 is 14 amino acids long. V was shortened by 6 bases and J by 4 bases, with 15 bases between the two germline ends.